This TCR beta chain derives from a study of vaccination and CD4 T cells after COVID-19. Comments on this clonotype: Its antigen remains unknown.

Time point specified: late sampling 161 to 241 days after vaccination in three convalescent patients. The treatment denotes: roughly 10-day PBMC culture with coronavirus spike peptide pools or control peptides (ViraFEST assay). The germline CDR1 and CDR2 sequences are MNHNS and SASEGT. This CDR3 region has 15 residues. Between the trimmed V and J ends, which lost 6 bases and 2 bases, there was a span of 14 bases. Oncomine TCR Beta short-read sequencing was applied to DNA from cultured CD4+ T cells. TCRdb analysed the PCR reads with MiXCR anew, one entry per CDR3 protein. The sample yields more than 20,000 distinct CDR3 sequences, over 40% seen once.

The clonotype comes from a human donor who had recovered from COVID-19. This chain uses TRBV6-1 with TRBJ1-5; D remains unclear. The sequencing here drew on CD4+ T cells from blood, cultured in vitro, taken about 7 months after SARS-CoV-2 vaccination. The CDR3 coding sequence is TGTGCCAGCAGCGGGGAGGTGGCGGGCAATCAGCCCCAGCATTTT. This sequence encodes CASSGEVAGNQPQHF.